Sequencing of this T cell receptor (beta chain) was carried out in a study of T cell responses to AZD1222 COVID-19 vaccine. This clone has more than one count but fewer than ten. The assay was immunoSEQ multiplex PCR, and TCRdb's table has in-frame clones only and misses some. The sample contains under 95,000 clones, about nine tenths of which appear only once. Germline CDR1 and CDR2: MGHDK and SYGVNS. V lost 3 bases to trimming and J lost 0 bases, with 14 bases between them. This CDR3 has 17 amino acids. The starting material was peripheral blood, obtained 28 days after the second AZD1222 dose. The V gene is TRBV25-1, the J gene TRBJ1-4; D unclear. This receptor was taken from an adult who received the AZD1222 COVID-19 vaccine. The CDR3 reads CASSETKGVATNEKLFF. CDR3 coding DNA: TGTGCCAGCAGTGAGACGAAGGGAGTGGCAACTAATGAAAAACTGTTTTTT. Supplemented by reference TRBV25-1 and TRBJ1-4, the full variable domain reads EADIYQTPRYLVIGTGKKITLECSQTMGHDKMYWYQQDPGMELHLIHYSYGVNSTEKGDLSSESTVSRIRTEHFPLTLESARPSHTSQYLCASSETKGVATNEKLFFGSGTQLSVL.